The subject of this entry is one TCR beta chain. Its specificity is unknown. The sample originates from a study of a mutant IDH1 vaccine in newly diagnosed glioma. On the study more broadly: Patients had received radiotherapy, temozolomide, or both previously, most receiving both.

Germline V gene sequence: CDR1 MRHNA, CDR2 SNTAGT. The CDR3 spans 14 residues. Trimming removed 3 bases from V and 2 bases from J, with 8 bases in between. Time point indicated: baseline, week 1 (first vaccination visit). Treatment meaning: pre-vaccination baseline after standard-of-care therapy. The study enrolled donors with new WHO grade 3 or 4 IDH1-mutant, ATRX-lost astrocytomas. The method was immunoSEQ multiplex PCR; TCRdb's version includes in-frame clones alone and lacks a portion of them. This table has approximately 92,000 clones, about four fifths appearing once. The study's findings and limits: It seemed that pseudoprogression was not linked to changes in the top peripheral T cell clonotypes.

The V and J genes are TRBV6-4 and TRBJ2-1; D not certain. The material was PBMCs, obtained from a glioma patient treated with radiotherapy, temozolomide or both. The TCR sequence derives from a man aged 40-49 years with glioma. The CDR3 DNA sequence: TGTGCCAGCAGTGAGAGTGGCACCTACAATGAGCAGTTCTTC. Translated: CASSESGTYNEQFF.